This TCR beta chain came from a study of prognosis after radiotherapy for stage I lung cancer. Turning to the study itself: The patients, all with stage I non-small cell lung cancer, were enrolled between April 2018 and early 2019.

The CDR3 is made up of 12 amino acids. Between the trimmed V and J ends, which lost 4 bases and 7 bases, there was a span of 11 bases. Germline CDR1 reads MNHNS; CDR2 reads SASEGT. The genomic DNA TCR beta CDR3 region underwent two rounds of multiplex PCR. The authors ran first-round PCR with primers specific to each TRBV and TRBJ gene. TCRdb itself ran the multiplex PCR reads through MiXCR, one entry per CDR3 protein. The table lists roughly 24,000 distinct CDR3 sequences, around 43% of them singletons. Ten or more counts support this clonotype. The sequence was collected from a donor aged 50 or older with non-small cell lung cancer. Sample: PBMCs, taken before or after stereotactic body radiation therapy (not recorded which). The rearrangement joins TRBV6-1 to TRBJ2-7; the D gene is possibly TRBD2 (6 bases). The CDR3 protein is CASSATGGEQYF. The CDR3 nucleotides are TGTGCCAGCAGTGCGACTGGGGGGGAGCAGTACTTC.